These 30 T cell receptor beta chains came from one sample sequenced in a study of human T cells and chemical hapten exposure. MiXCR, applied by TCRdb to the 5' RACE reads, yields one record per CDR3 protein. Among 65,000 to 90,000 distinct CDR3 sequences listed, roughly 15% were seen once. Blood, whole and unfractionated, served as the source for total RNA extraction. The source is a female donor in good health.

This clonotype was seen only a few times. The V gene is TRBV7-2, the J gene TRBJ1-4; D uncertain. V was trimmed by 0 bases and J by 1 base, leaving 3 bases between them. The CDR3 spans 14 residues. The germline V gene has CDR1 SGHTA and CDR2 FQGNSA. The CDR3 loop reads CASSLAGTNEKLFF. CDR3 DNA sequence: TGTGCCAGCAGCTTAGCGGGAACTAATGAAAAACTGTTTTTT.

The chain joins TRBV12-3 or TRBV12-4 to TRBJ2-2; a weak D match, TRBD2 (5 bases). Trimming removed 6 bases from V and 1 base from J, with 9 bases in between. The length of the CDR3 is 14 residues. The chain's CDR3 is CASREERNTGELFF. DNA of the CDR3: TGTGCCAGCAGGGAGGAAAGGAACACCGGGGAGCTGTTTTTT.

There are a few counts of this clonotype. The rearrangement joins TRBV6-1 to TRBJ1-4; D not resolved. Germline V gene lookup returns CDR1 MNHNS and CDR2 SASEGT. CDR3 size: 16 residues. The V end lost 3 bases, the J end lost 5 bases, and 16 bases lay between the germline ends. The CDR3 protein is CASSELHGRLNEKLFF. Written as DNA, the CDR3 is TGTGCCAGCAGTGAGCTCCATGGCAGATTAAATGAAAAACTGTTTTTT.

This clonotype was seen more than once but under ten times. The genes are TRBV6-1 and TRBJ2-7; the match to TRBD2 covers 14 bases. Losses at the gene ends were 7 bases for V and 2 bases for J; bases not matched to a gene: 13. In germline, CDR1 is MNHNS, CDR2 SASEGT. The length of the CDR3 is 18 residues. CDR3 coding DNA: TGTGCCAGCACTGGGACTAGCGGGAGATCACGGGTCCCCTACGAGCAGTACTTC. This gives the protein CASTGTSGRSRVPYEQYF.

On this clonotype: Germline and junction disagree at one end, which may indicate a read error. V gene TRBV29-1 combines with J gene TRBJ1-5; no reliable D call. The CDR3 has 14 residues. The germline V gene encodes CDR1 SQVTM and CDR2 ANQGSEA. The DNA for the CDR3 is TGCAGCGTTTCGGGCAGCGATAGCAATCAGCCCCATCATTTT. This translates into CSVSGSDSNQPHHF.

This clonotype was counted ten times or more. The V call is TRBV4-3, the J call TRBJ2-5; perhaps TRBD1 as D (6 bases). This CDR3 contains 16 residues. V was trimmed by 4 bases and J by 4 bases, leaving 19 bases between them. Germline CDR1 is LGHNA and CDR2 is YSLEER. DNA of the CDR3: TGCGCCAGCAGCCCGCGCTGGGGGCGGATGGGAGAGACCCAGTACTTC. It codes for CASSPRWGRMGETQYF.

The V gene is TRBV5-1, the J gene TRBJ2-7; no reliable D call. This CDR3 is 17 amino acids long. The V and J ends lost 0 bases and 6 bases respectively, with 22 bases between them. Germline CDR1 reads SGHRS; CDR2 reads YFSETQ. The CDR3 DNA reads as TGCGCCAGCAGCTTGGCTGACACCCGGCCTCAGGAAGGCGAGCAGTACTTC. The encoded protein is CASSLADTRPQEGEQYF.

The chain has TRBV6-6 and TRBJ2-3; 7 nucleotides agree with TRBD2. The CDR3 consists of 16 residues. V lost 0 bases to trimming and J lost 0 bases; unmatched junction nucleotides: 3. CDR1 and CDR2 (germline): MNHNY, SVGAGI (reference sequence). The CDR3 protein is CASSYSLAASTDTQYF. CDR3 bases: TGTGCCAGCAGTTACTCCCTAGCGGCTAGCACAGATACGCAGTATTTT.

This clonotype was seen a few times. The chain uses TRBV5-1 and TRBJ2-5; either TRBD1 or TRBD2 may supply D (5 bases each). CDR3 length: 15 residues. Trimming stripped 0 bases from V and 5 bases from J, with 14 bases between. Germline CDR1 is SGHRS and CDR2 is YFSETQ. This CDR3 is CASSLAGTQDETQYF. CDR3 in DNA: TGCGCCAGCAGCTTGGCCGGGACGCAGGACGAGACCCAGTACTTC.

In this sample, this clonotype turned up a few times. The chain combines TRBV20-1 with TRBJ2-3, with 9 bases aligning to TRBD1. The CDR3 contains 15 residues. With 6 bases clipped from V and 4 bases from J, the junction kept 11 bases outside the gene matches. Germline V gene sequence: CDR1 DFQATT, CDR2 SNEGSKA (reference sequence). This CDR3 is CSAPKIGQGSDTQYF. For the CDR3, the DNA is TGCAGTGCACCAAAGATCGGACAGGGGTCAGATACGCAGTATTTT.

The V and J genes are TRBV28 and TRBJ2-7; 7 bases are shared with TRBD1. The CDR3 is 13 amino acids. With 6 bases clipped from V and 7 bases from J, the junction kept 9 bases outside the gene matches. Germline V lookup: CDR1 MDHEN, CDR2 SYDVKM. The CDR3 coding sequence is TGTGCCAGCAGACAAGGGGGCTCGGGTGAGCAGTACTTC. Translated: CASRQGGSGEQYF.

In nucleotides, the CDR3 is TGTGCCAGCACTCCGAGCGGGACTCTCGCGTTAAGTGGCTACACCTTC. The encoded protein is CASTPSGTLALSGYTF. The V gene is TRBV6-2 or TRBV6-3, the J gene TRBJ1-2; the D gene is possibly TRBD1 (5 bases). From germline, CDR1 is MNHEY and CDR2 SVGEGT. The CDR3 extends over 16 amino acids. The germline V and J ends were trimmed by 7 bases and 7 bases, with 25 bases remaining between them.

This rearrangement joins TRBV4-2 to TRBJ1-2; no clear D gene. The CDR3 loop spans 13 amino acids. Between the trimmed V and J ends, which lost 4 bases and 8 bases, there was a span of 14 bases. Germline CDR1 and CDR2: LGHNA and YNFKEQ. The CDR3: CASSRREPVGYTF. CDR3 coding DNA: TGTGCCAGCAGCCGCCGGGAGCCAGTGGGCTACACCTTC.

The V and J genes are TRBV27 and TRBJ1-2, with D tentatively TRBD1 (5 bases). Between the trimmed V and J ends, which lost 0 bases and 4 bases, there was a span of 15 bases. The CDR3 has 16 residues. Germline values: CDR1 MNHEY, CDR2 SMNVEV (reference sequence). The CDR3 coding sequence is TGTGCCAGCAGTTTATCGGGGGTTGGCACAGTCTATGGCTACACCTTC. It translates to CASSLSGVGTVYGYTF.

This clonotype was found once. Here the CDR3 reads CASSGGTGEVGNQPQHF. The CDR3 DNA reads TGTGCCAGCAGCGGCGGGACAGGGGAAGTAGGCAATCAGCCCCAGCATTTT. The chain couples TRBV5-5 to TRBJ1-5; 10 bases align to TRBD1. Germline V CDR1 and CDR2: SGHKS, YYEKEE (reference sequence). Losses at the gene ends were 4 bases for V and 2 bases for J; bases not matched to a gene: 9. The CDR3 is 17 amino acids. Filled out from reference TRBV5-5 and TRBJ1-5, the complete variable domain reads DAGVTQSPTHLIKTRGQQVTLRCSPISGHKSVSWYQQVLGQGPQFIFQYYEKEERGRGNFPDRFSARQFPNYSSELNVNALLLGDSALYLCASSGGTGEVGNQPQHFGDGTRLSIL.

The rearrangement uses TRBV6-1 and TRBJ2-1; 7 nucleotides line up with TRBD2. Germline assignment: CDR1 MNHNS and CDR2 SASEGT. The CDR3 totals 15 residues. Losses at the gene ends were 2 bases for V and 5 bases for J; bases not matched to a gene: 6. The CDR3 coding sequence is TGTGCCAGCAGTGAACATACTGGGACTAACAATGAGCAGTTCTTC. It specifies CASSEHTGTNNEQFF.

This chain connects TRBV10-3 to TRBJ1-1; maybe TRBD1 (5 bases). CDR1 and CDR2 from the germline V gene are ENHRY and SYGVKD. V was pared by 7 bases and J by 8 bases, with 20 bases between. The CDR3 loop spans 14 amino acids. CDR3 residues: CAIKGAGPSSEAFF. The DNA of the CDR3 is TGTGCCATCAAAGGGGCAGGACCCTCTTCCGAAGCTTTCTTT.

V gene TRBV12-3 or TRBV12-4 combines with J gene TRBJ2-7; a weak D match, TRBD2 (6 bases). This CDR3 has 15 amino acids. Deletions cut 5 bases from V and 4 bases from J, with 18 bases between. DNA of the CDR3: TGTGCCAGCAGTCCCCGGGACTCCCCGGAATACGAGCAGTACTTC. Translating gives CASSPRDSPEYEQYF.

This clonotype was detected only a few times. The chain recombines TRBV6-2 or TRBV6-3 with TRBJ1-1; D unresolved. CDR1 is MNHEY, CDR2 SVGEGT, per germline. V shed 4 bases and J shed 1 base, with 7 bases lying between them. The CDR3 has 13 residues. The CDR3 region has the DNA TGTGCCAGCAGTTTAACTACGAACACTGAAGCTTTCTTT. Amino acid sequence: CASSLTTNTEAFF.

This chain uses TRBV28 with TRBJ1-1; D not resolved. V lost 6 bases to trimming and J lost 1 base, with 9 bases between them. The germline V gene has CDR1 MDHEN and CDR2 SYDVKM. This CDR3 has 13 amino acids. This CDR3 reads CASRNYGNTEAFF. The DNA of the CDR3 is TGTGCCAGCAGGAATTATGGGAACACTGAAGCTTTCTTT.

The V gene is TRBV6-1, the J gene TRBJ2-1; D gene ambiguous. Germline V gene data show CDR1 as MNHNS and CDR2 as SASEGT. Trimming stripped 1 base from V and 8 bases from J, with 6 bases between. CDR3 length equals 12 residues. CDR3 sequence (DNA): TGTGCCAGCAGTGAAGTTCGGGATGAGCAGTTCTTC. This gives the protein CASSEVRDEQFF.

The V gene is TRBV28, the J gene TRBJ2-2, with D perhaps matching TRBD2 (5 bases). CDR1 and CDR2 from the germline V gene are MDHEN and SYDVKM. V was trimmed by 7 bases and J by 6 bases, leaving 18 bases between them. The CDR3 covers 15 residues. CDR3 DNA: TGTGCCAGCACTCCTCCACGACGGGGATCCGGGGAGCTGTTTTTT. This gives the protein CASTPPRRGSGELFF. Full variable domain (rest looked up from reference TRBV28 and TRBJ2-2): DVKVTQSSRYLVKRTGEKVFLECVQDMDHENMFWYRQDPGLGLRLIYFSYDVKMKEKGDIPEGYSVSREKKERFSLILESASTNQTSMYLCASTPPRRGSGELFFGEGSRLTVL.

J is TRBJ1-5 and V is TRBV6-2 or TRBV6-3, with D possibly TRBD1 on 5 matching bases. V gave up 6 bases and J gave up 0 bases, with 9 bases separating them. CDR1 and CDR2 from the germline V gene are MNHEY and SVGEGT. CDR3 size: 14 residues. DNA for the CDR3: TGTGCCAGCAGACAGGAGTCTAGCAATCAGCCCCAGCATTTT. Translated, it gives CASRQESSNQPQHF.

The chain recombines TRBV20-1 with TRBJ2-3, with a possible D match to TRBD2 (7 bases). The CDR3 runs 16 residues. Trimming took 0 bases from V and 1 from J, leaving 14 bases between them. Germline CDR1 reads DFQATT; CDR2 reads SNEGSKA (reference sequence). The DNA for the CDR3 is TGCAGTGCTAGAGAACGGGGGGCGTATGGCACAGATACGCAGTATTTT. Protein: CSARERGAYGTDTQYF.

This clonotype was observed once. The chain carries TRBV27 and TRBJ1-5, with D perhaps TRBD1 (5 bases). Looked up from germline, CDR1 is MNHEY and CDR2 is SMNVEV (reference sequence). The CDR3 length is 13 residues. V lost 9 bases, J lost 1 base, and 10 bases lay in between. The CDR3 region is CASSTVSNQPQHF. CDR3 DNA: TGTGCCAGTTCGACAGTCAGCAATCAGCCCCAGCATTTT.

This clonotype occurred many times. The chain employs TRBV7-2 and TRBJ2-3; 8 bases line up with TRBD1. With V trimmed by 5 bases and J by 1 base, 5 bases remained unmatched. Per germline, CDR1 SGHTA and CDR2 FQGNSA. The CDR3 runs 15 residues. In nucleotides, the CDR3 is TGTGCCAGCAGCCAGGACAGGGTGGGCACAGATACGCAGTATTTT. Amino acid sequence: CASSQDRVGTDTQYF.

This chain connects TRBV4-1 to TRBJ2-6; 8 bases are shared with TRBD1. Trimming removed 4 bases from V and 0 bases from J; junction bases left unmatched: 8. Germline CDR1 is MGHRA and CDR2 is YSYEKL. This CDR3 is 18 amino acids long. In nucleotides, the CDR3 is TGCGCCAGCAGCCCCCGGGACAGGCTCCCCTCTGGGGCCAACGTCCTGACTTTC. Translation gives CASSPRDRLPSGANVLTF.

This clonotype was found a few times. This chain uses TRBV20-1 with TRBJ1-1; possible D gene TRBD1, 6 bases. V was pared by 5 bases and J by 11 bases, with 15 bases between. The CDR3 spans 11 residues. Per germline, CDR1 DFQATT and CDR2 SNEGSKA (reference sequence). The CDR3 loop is CSAYQGRWAFF. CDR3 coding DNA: TGCAGTGCTTACCAGGGGAGGTGGGCTTTCTTT.

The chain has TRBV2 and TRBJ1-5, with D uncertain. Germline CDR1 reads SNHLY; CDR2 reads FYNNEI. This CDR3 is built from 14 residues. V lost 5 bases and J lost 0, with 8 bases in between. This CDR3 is CASSYQNSNQPQHF. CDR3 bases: TGTGCCAGCAGTTACCAGAATAGCAATCAGCCCCAGCATTTT.

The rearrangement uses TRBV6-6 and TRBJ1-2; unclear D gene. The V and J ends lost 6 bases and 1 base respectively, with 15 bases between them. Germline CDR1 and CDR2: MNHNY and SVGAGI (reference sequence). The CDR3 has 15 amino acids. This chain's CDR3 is CASSYQVRVNYGYTF. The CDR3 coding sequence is TGTGCCAGCAGCTACCAAGTGCGGGTTAACTATGGCTACACCTTC.